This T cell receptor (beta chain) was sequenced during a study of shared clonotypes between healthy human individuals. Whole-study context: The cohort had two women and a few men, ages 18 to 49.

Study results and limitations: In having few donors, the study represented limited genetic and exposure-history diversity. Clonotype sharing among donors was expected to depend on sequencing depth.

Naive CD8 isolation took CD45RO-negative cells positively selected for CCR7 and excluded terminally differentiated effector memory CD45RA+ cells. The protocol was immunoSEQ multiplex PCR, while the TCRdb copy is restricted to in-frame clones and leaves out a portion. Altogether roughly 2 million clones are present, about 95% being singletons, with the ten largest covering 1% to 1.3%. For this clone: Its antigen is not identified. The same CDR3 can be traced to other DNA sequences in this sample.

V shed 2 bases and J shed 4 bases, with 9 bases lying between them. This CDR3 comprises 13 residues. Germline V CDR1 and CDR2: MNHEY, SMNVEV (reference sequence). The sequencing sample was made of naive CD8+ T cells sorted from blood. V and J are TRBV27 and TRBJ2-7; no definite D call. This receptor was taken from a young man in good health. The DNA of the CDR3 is TGTGCCAGCAGTTTAGGGCTTGGGTACGAGCAGTACTTC. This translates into CASSLGLGYEQYF.